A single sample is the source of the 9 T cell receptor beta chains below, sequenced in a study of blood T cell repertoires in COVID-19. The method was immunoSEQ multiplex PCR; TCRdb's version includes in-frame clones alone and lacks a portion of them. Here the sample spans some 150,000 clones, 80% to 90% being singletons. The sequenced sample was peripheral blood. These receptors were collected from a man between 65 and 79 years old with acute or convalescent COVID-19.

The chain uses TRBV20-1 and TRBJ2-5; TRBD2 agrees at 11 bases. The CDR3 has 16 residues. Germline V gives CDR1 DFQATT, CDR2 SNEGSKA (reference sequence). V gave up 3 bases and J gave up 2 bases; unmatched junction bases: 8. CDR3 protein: CSASGPGTSGQETQYF. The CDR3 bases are TGCAGTGCTAGTGGCCCCGGGACTAGCGGACAAGAGACCCAGTACTTC.

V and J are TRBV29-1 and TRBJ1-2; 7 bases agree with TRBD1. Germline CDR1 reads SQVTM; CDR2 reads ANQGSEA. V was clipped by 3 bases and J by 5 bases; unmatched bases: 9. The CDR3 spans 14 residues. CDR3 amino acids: CSVDPGQTLYGYTF. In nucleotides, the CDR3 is TGCAGCGTTGACCCGGGACAGACGCTTTATGGCTACACCTTC. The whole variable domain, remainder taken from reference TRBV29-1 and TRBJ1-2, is SAVISQKPSRDICQRGTSLTIQCQVDSQVTMMFWYRQQPGQSLTLIATANQGSEATYESGFVIDKFPISRPNLTFSTLTVSNMSPEDSSIYLCSVDPGQTLYGYTFGSGTRLTVV.

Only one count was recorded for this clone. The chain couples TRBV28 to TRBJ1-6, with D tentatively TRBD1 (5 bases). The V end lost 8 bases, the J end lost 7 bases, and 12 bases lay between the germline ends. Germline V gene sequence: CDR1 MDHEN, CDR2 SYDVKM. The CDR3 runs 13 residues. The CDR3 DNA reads TGTGCCAGCGTGGGGGGACGGAATTCACCCCTCCACTTT. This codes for CASVGGRNSPLHF.

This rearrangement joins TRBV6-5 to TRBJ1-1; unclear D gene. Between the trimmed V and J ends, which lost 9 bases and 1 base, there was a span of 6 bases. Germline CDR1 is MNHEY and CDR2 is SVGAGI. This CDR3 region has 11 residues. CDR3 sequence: CASARNTEAFF. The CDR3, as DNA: TGTGCCAGTGCCAGGAACACTGAAGCTTTCTTT.

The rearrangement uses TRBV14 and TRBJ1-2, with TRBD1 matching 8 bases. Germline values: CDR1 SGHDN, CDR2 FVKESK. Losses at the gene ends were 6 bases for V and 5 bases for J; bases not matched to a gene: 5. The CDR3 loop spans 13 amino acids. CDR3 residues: CASSLDRVYGYTF. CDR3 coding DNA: TGTGCCAGCAGTCTGGACAGGGTATATGGCTACACCTTC.

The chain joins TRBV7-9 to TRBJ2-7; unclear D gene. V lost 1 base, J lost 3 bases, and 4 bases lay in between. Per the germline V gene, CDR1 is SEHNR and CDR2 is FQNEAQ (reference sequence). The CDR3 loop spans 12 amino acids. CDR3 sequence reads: CASSLDYYEQYF. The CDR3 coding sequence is TGTGCCAGCAGCTTAGATTACTACGAGCAGTACTTC.

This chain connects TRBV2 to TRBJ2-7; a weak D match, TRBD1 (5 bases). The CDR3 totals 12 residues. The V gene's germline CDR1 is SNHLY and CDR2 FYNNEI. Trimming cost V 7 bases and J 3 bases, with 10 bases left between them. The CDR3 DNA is TGTGCCAGCAAAGACAGTTACTACGAGCAGTACTTC. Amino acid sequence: CASKDSYYEQYF.

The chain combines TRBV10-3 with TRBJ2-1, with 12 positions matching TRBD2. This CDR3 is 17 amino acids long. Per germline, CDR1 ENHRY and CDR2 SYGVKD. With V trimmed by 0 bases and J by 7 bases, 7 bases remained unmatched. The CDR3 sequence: CAISESAPGTSGNEQFF. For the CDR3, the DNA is TGTGCCATCAGTGAGTCGGCCCCCGGGACTAGCGGGAATGAGCAGTTCTTC.

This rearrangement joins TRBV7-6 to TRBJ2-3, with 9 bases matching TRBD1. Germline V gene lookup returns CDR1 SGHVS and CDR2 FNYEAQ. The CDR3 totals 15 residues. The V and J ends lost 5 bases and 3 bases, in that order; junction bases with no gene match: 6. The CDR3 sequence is CASSQTGGVTDTQYF. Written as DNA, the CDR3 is TGTGCCAGCAGCCAGACAGGGGGGGTGACAGATACGCAGTATTTT.